At least ten counts were recorded for the clone carrying this T cell receptor beta chain. Antigen specificity is unknown. The use of a sample-barcoded 5' primer and a J-beta primer mix characterized a second PCR of roughly 7 to 11 cycles. Each cDNA was tagged by a template-switch adaptor containing 12 random nucleotides. Each sample provided no less than 2.5 million CDR3-containing paired-end reads. TCRdb processed the 5' RACE reads anew with MiXCR; each CDR3 protein has one entry. The table has around 800,000 distinct CDR3 sequences, around a quarter seen once. These data come from a study of blood T cells in healthy people across ages. The study's findings and limits: Diversity figures based on one million T cells were deemed too low.

The V and J ends lost 4 bases and 8 bases respectively, with 12 bases between them. The CDR3 contains 12 residues. Germline V gene data show CDR1 as DFQATT and CDR2 as SNEGSKA (reference sequence). The same specimen was also included in a second study, on T cells of mothers and their children. From that study: A primer called M1S, used in the second PCR, added sample barcodes and 2-4 random nucleotides.

The clonotype comes from a boy aged 5-17 years in good health. Input material: blood. The chain employs TRBV20-1 and TRBJ2-4; D not resolved. The CDR3 bases are TGCAGTGCTATCGACACCACAGACATTCAGTACTTC. Protein: CSAIDTTDIQYF.